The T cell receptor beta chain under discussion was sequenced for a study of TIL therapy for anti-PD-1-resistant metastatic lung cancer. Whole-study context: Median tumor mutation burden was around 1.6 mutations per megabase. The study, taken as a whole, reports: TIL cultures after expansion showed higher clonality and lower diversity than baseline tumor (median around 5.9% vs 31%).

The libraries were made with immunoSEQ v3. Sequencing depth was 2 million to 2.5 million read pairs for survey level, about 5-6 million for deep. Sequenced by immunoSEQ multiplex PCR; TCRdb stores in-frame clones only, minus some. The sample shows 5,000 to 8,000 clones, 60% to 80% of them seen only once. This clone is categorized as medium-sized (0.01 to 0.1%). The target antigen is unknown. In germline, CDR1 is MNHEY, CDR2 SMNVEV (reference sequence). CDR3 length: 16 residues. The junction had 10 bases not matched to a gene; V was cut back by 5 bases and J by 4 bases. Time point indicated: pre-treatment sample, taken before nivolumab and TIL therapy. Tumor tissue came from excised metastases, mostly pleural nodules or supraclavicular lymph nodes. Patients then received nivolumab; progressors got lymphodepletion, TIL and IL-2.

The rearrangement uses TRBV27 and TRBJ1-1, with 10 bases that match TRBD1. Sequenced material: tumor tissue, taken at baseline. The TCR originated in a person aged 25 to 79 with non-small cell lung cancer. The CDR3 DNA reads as TGTGCCAGCAGTACACCCACCGACAGGGGGCCCACTGAAGCTTTCTTT. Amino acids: CASSTPTDRGPTEAFF.